The T cell receptor (beta chain) described here comes from a study of shared clonotypes between healthy human individuals. Whole-study results and caveats: The authors expected sequencing depth to affect clonotype sharing among donors.

The CDR3 is 16 residues long. Germline lookup yields CDR1 SGHTS and CDR2 YDEGEE. After removal of 3 bases from V and 0 bases from J, the junction contained 2 bases not matched to a gene. The repertoire was sequenced with immunoSEQ multiplex PCR; TCRdb's copy has only in-frame clones and lacks some. The data hold 630,000 or so clones, with 98% observed a single time. Selected positively for CCR7 and CD45RO-negative, naive CD8 cells excluded terminally differentiated effector memory CD45RA+ cells. Each donor was a Caucasian adult residing in Nashville, Tennessee. In regard to this clone: The antigen is unknown.

This chain links TRBV5-8 with TRBJ2-2; 10 positions match TRBD2. The clonotype was recovered from a man aged 25 to 40 in good health. Sequenced input: naive CD8+ T cells sorted from blood. CDR3 coding DNA: TGTGCCAGCAGCTATACTAGCGGGACGAACACCGGGGAGCTGTTTTTT. The encoded protein is CASSYTSGTNTGELFF.